Sequencing of this T cell receptor (beta chain) was carried out in a study of blood T cell repertoires in COVID-19. Background on the study: PBMCs, B-cell-depleted T cells, or T cells provided the cDNA or gDNA that made up the material.

CDR1 and CDR2 (germline): SGHAT, FQNNGV. Trimming shortened V by 4 bases and J by 4 bases, and 11 bases separated the two germline ends. The CDR3 totals 14 residues. As processed by the authors: Reference gene primer amplification in the assay estimated nucleated cell counts. Assay: immunoSEQ multiplex PCR; the TCRdb copy retains only in-frame clones and omits some. V and J calls and clone size follow that table, whereas D and trimming were derived from the DNA. The sample has about 260,000 clones; approximately 91% are singletons. V gene TRBV11-2 combines with J gene TRBJ1-5; a weak D match, TRBD1 (5 bases). The material sequenced was peripheral blood. This clonotype originated in a human donor in a cohort sampled during active COVID-19. In nucleotides, the CDR3 is TGTGCCAGCAGCTCCGTGGGGGGGAATCAGCCCCAGCATTTT. Its translation is CASSSVGGNQPQHF. Full variable domain (outside the CDR3, taken from reference TRBV11-2 and TRBJ1-5): EAGVAQSPRYKIIEKRQSVAFWCNPISGHATLYWYQQILGQGPKLLIQFQNNGVVDDSQLPKDRFSAERLKGVDSTLKIQPAKLEDSAVYLCASSSVGGNQPQHFGDGTRLSIL.